This T cell receptor (beta chain) was sequenced in a study of OX40 agonist ivuxolimab in advanced cancers. Study details: A mean age of 60 years, range about 20 to 85, was recorded, and 70% to 85% were male.

The CDR3 length is 16 residues. Germline V gene lookup returns CDR1 LNHDA and CDR2 SQIVND (reference sequence). The V segment lost 2 bases and the J segment 6 bases; nucleotides outside the gene matches: 9. Sampled blood was obtained at baseline, cycle 4 day 1, and cycle 7 day 1. Concerning this clone: Its antigen is not identified.

The study's findings and limits: Clonal expansion from baseline to week 6 occurred in both CD4+ and CD8+ T cells. Determination of antigen specificity was not performed for the expanded peripheral T cells.

Assay used: immunoSEQ multiplex PCR; TCRdb lists only in-frame clones, some missing. The repertoire holds about 60,000 clones, with about 85% as singletons. The source material was CD4+ or CD8+ T cells sorted from blood, sampled in a trial of the OX40 agonist ivuxolimab. The TCR sequence derives from an adult with an advanced solid tumor such as melanoma, head and neck, liver or kidney cancer. The rearrangement uses TRBV19 and TRBJ2-1; 8 nucleotides match TRBD1. The CDR3 nucleotides are TGTGCCAGTAGTATAAGCCGGGACAGGCTCGTCAATGAGCAGTTCTTC. As protein: CASSISRDRLVNEQFF.